This T cell receptor (beta chain) was sequenced for a study of tumor-infiltrating lymphocytes in primary liver carcinoma. Points from the study as a whole: Tumor region pairs showed greater overlap than either tumor-adjacent or tumor-blood pairs did. Blood fell significantly below tumors in its top-250-clone fraction (p = 0.039).

Note on this clonotype: Its antigen is not known. This CDR3 fails to terminate in the conserved phenylalanine or tryptophan, so it likely reflects a read error. It is unclear where the CDR3 begins or ends on the DNA, so no DNA is shown, and the CDR3 is as TCRdb lists it.

Scientists recovered RNA and DNA together from approximately 20-30 mg of unsorted bulk tissue. Resecting the tumor surgically was how the patients' primary liver carcinoma was treated. Germline V gene sequence: CDR1 MGHDK, CDR2 SYGVNS. The CDR3 is made up of 14 amino acids, end residues included. Starting from 500 ng of total RNA, TCR beta cDNA was produced with a primer in the constant region. Modified slightly, ARM-PCR produced TCR beta libraries over three nested multiplex PCR rounds. Use of TRBV1-TRBV30 forward primers with a C-beta reverse primer characterized the first two PCR rounds, which lasted ten to eleven cycles each. TCRdb independently ran MiXCR on the multiplex PCR reads; one entry per CDR3 protein. This table holds some 46,000 distinct CDR3 sequences, more than 60% found once.

The specimen was tumor-adjacent normal liver tissue. This TCR was recovered from a woman aged 25 to 39 with primary liver carcinoma and hepatitis B virus infection. The chain uses TRBV25-1 and TRBJ2-1; no DNA check was done on the table's D call, TRBD1. CDR3 sequence reads: CASSSAGSNNEQLL.